This T cell receptor beta chain is drawn from a study of blood T cell repertoires in COVID-19. About the research overall: Researchers got acute and convalescent COVID-19 samples from the United States, Italy and Spain.

Authors' processing steps: Amplified reference gene primers provided the basis for estimating nucleated cell counts. Repertoires were generated with immunoSEQ multiplex PCR, while TCRdb's copy carries only in-frame clones and drops some. Clone size and the V and J calls come from that table; the DNA yielded D and trimming. The sample lists tens of thousands of clones; roughly 90% were seen once. CDR1 and CDR2 from the germline V gene are MNHEY and SVGAGI. The CDR3 has 15 residues. The V segment lost 6 bases and the J segment 2 bases; nucleotides outside the gene matches: 4. V and J are TRBV6-5 and TRBJ2-3; 11 bases agree with TRBD1. The specimen was peripheral blood. This clonotype originated in a human donor with active COVID-19. The donor label of this sample is uncertain. The CDR3, as DNA: TGTGCCAGCAGCCGGGACAGGGGGAACACAGATACGCAGTATTTT. Translation gives CASSRDRGNTDTQYF.